Below, 19 T cell receptor beta chains from the same sample are listed, as sequenced in a study of T cell responses to AZD1222 COVID-19 vaccine. Repertoires were generated with immunoSEQ multiplex PCR, while TCRdb's copy carries only in-frame clones and drops some. Of roughly 55,000 clones in the sample, roughly 90% are singletons; the top ten hold roughly 2%. The sample in question was peripheral blood, obtained on day 0 of AZD1222 vaccination. These receptor sequences come from an adult in good health.

The rearrangement joins TRBV21-1 to TRBJ1-4. TRBV21-1 is tagged as a pseudogene. CDR3 length: 14 residues. This CDR3 is CASSLLDPSEKLFF. DNA for the CDR3: TGTGCCAGCAGCCTACTGGATCCAAGTGAAAAACTGTTTTTT.

The chain is built from TRBV18 and TRBJ1-2, with unresolved D. Per the germline V gene, CDR1 is KGHSH and CDR2 is LQKENI. V lost 2 bases, J lost 1 base, and 23 bases lay in between. The CDR3 has 19 residues. The CDR3 reads CASSPLISRKSRINYGYTF. The DNA of the CDR3 is TGTGCCAGCTCACCATTGATAAGTCGCAAGTCGAGGATTAACTATGGCTACACCTTC.

As concerns this clone: One end of the junction fails to match germline, which may point to a read error. V gene TRBV28 combines with J gene TRBJ1-5; 10 bases fit TRBD1. The CDR3 spans 14 residues. Germline V lookup: CDR1 MDHEN, CDR2 SYDVKM. CDR3 nucleotide sequence: TGTGCCAGCAGACCGACAGGGGGCAATCCGCCCCAGCATTTT. Protein: CASRPTGGNPPQHF. Full variable domain (outside the CDR3, taken from reference TRBV28 and TRBJ1-5): DVKVTQSSRYLVKRTGEKVFLECVQDMDHENMFWYRQDPGLGLRLIYFSYDVKMKEKGDIPEGYSVSREKKERFSLILESASTNQTSMYLCASRPTGGNPPQHFGDGTRLSIL.

A single count supports this clone. The V and J genes are TRBV28 and TRBJ1-4; 7 positions match TRBD1. Per germline, CDR1 MDHEN and CDR2 SYDVKM. The ends lost 6 bases at V and 6 bases at J; junction bases unmatched: 13. The CDR3 is made up of 16 amino acids. The CDR3 coding sequence is TGTGCCAGCAGACCTGGCTACAGGGGCGGAGATGAAAAACTGTTTTTT. Amino acid sequence: CASRPGYRGGDEKLFF.

This clone was seen only once. The chain joins TRBV6-2 or TRBV6-3 to TRBJ2-1; 13 nucleotides line up with TRBD2. The germline V gene has CDR1 MNHEY and CDR2 SVGEGT. The CDR3 consists of 17 residues. With V trimmed by 6 bases and J by 7 bases, 12 bases remained unmatched. CDR3 nucleotides: TGTGCCAGCAGCCCAGGGACTAGCGGGACGCGGGGGAATGAGCAGTTCTTC. Protein product: CASSPGTSGTRGNEQFF.

The chain joins TRBV28 to TRBJ2-7; perhaps D is TRBD1 or TRBD2 (5 bases each). The CDR3 covers 12 residues. Trimming removed 6 bases from V and 4 bases from J, with 10 bases in between. The germline V gene encodes CDR1 MDHEN and CDR2 SYDVKM. The CDR3 region is CASSLGGYEQYF. CDR3 sequence (DNA): TGTGCCAGCAGCCTTGGGGGTTACGAGCAGTACTTC.

The J gene is TRBJ1-2, the V gene TRBV5-1; D not certain. Germline CDR1 SGHRS, CDR2 YFSETQ. Trimming cost V 0 bases and J 6 bases, with 6 bases left between them. The length of the CDR3 is 12 residues. This CDR3 reads CASSLDGNGYTF. CDR3 DNA sequence: TGCGCCAGCAGCTTGGATGGGAATGGCTACACCTTC.

This clone has only one observation. This chain uses TRBV18 with TRBJ1-1, with 7 bases identical to TRBD1. The ends lost 3 bases at V and 3 bases at J; junction bases unmatched: 4. This CDR3 has 14 amino acids. In germline, CDR1 is KGHSH, CDR2 LQKENI. The DNA for the CDR3 is TGTGCCAGCTCACCCGGGACAGACTACACTGAAGCTTTCTTT. Amino acid sequence: CASSPGTDYTEAFF.

This chain connects TRBV11-1 to TRBJ2-3, with 13 positions matching TRBD2. The germline gives CDR1 SGHAT, CDR2 FQDESV (reference sequence). CDR3 length equals 15 residues. V shed 6 bases, J shed 7 bases, and the junction held 7 bases outside the gene matches. The DNA of the CDR3 is TGTGCCAGCAGTCCCGGACTAGCGGGAGCCAATACGCAGTATTTT. It is translated as CASSPGLAGANTQYF. Full variable domain (rest looked up from reference TRBV11-1 and TRBJ2-3): EAEVAQSPRYKITEKSQAVAFWCDPISGHATLYWYRQILGQGPELLVQFQDESVVDDSQLPKDRFSAERLKGVDSTLKIQPAELGDSAMYLCASSPGLAGANTQYFGPGTRLTVL.

V and J are TRBV5-4 and TRBJ2-1; 10 bases map to TRBD2. Per the germline V gene, CDR1 is SGHNT and CDR2 is YYREEE (reference sequence). The CDR3 has 14 amino acids. The trim removed 6 bases at V and 3 bases at J, leaving 3 bases unmatched. The CDR3 sequence is CASTIAGGYNEQFF. CDR3 DNA: TGTGCCAGCACTATAGCGGGAGGCTACAATGAGCAGTTCTTC.

This chain links TRBV6-2 or TRBV6-3 with TRBJ1-2; D gene ambiguous. Per germline, CDR1 MNHEY and CDR2 SVGEGT. The CDR3 runs to 13 residues. V was pared by 7 bases and J by 2 bases, with 11 bases between. Here the CDR3 reads CASTPGSNYGYTF. The CDR3 region has the DNA TGTGCCAGCACCCCGGGATCCAACTATGGCTACACCTTC.

The CDR3 region has the DNA TGCGCCAGCAAGATACAGGGGGGGTACACTGAAGCTTTCTTT. It specifies CASKIQGGYTEAFF. The chain couples TRBV10-2 to TRBJ1-1; 8 nucleotides line up with TRBD1. In germline, CDR1 is WSHSY, CDR2 SAAADI. The CDR3 sequence is 14 residues long. The trim removed 7 bases at V and 3 bases at J, leaving 7 bases unmatched.

Only one count was recorded for this clone. V is TRBV25-1 and J is TRBJ2-7; D is uncertain. In germline, CDR1 is MGHDK, CDR2 SYGVNS. This CDR3 comprises 14 residues. V was shortened by 5 bases and J by 4 bases, with 15 bases between the two germline ends. CDR3 amino acids: CASSRLTNSYEQYF. CDR3 nucleotide sequence: TGTGCCAGCAGTCGACTCACTAATTCTTACGAGCAGTACTTC.

The chain recombines TRBV29-1 with TRBJ1-1, with D tentatively TRBD1 (5 bases). This CDR3 is built from 12 residues. Germline V gene data show CDR1 as SQVTM and CDR2 as ANQGSEA. Trimming left V 6 bases short and J 1 base short, with 9 bases between. The CDR3 region has the DNA TGCAGCGTGGATGGGACGAACACTGAAGCTTTCTTT. It is translated as CSVDGTNTEAFF.

This chain joins TRBV7-9 and TRBJ1-2; TRBD1 matches at 7 bases. The J segment lost 7 bases and the V segment lost 4 bases, leaving 9 bases of the junction unmatched. Germline CDR1 SEHNR, CDR2 FQNEAQ (reference sequence). This CDR3 has 14 amino acids. The DNA for the CDR3 is TGTGCCAGCAGCTATTCGGGTAGGGGGCCTGGCTACACCTTC. The encoded protein is CASSYSGRGPGYTF.

The CDR3 DNA sequence: TGCAGCGTTGGGGGACAGGGTCAGGTCGGGGAGCTGTTTTTT. This codes for CSVGGQGQVGELFF. This sequence joins TRBV29-1 and TRBJ2-2; 9 positions match TRBD1. The CDR3 is 14 residues long. Germline V gene data show CDR1 as SQVTM and CDR2 as ANQGSEA. J gave up 7 bases and V 4 bases, and 7 bases lay outside the gene matches.

The J gene is TRBJ1-2, the V gene TRBV6-5; the match to TRBD1 covers 7 bases. Germline CDR1 is MNHEY and CDR2 is SVGAGI. The V and J ends lost 1 base and 5 bases, in that order; junction bases with no gene match: 1. This CDR3 has 13 residues. CDR3 region: CASSYLTGYGYTF. CDR3 nucleotides: TGTGCCAGCAGTTACTTGACAGGGTATGGCTACACCTTC.

This clone was counted once. The DNA for the CDR3 is TGTGCCAGCAGTGCCGGCCCGGGACAGGGGATGCAGCAGTACTTC. Residues: CASSAGPGQGMQQYF. The chain links TRBV28 to TRBJ2-7; 10 bases agree with TRBD1. This CDR3 has 15 amino acids. The germline V gene has CDR1 MDHEN and CDR2 SYDVKM. The J segment lost 8 bases and the V segment lost 5 bases, leaving 12 bases of the junction unmatched.

The J gene is TRBJ1-5, the V gene TRBV4-1; D might be TRBD1 (5 bases). Trimming shortened V by 0 bases and J by 6 bases, and 12 bases separated the two germline ends. The CDR3 consists of 15 residues. CDR1 and CDR2 from the germline V gene are MGHRA and YSYEKL. CDR3 sequence (DNA): TGCGCCAGCAGCCAAGACCAGGGTTTGGCTCAGCCCCAGCATTTT. It encodes CASSQDQGLAQPQHF.